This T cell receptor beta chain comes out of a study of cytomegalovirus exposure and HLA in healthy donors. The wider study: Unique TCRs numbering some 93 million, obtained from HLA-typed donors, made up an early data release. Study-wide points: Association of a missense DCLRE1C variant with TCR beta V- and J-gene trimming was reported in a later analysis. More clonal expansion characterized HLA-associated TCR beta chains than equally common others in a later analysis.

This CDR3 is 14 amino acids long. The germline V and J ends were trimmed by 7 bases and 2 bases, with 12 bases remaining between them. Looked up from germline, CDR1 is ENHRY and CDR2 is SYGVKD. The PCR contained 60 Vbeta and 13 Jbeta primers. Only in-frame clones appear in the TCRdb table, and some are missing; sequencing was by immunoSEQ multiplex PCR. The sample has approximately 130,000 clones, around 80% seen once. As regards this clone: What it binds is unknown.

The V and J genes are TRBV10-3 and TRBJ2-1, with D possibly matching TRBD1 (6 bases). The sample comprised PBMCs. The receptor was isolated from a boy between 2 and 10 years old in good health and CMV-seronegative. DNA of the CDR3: TGTGCCATCAAACAGGGCCTCGCCTACAATGAGCAGTTCTTC. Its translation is CAIKQGLAYNEQFF.